What follows are 25 T cell receptor beta chains derived from one specimen sequenced in a study of blood T cell repertoires in COVID-19. Data came from immunoSEQ multiplex PCR; TCRdb stores just in-frame clones and leaves some out. The table has around 280,000 clones, approximately 88% seen once. The sequencing sample was made of PBMCs or T cells enriched from blood (not recorded which). Receptors were obtained from a woman aged 40 to 50 who had recovered from COVID-19.

This sequence joins TRBV18 and TRBJ2-2; the D gene is possibly TRBD1 (5 bases). V lost 1 base to trimming and J lost 3 bases, with 9 bases between them. Germline loops: CDR1 KGHSH, CDR2 LQKENI. The CDR3 loop spans 15 amino acids. CDR3 residues: CASSPLRADTGELFF. CDR3 sequence (DNA): TGTGCCAGCTCACCACTCAGGGCCGACACCGGGGAGCTGTTTTTT.

This chain connects TRBV28 to TRBJ1-2; tentative D call: TRBD1 (5 bases). Germline lookup yields CDR1 MDHEN and CDR2 SYDVKM. The V end lost 5 bases, the J end lost 7 bases, and 20 bases lay between the germline ends. The CDR3 runs to 15 residues. The CDR3 protein is CASSTPDKGILGYTF. DNA for the CDR3: TGTGCCAGCAGTACCCCGGACAAAGGAATCCTTGGCTACACCTTC.

V and J are TRBV7-6 and TRBJ2-7; a weak D match, TRBD2 (6 bases). The CDR3 is 14 residues long. Trimming shortened V by 5 bases and J by 4 bases, and 15 bases separated the two germline ends. The germline V gene has CDR1 SGHVS and CDR2 FNYEAQ. The CDR3 loop reads CASSLGWGTYEQYF. The CDR3 DNA sequence: TGTGCCAGCAGCCTCGGGTGGGGGACTTACGAGCAGTACTTC.

The chain carries TRBV6-6 and TRBJ1-1; possibly TRBD1 for D (5 bases). The V and J ends lost 3 bases and 0 bases respectively, with 14 bases between them. The CDR3 covers 16 residues. Germline loops: CDR1 MNHNY, CDR2 SVGAGI (reference sequence). For the CDR3, the DNA is TGTGCCAGCAGTTATTTGGGACTGAAAATGAACACTGAAGCTTTCTTT. Its translation is CASSYLGLKMNTEAFF.

The V gene is TRBV18, the J gene TRBJ2-3; D is perhaps TRBD1 (5 bases). Germline CDR1 and CDR2: KGHSH and LQKENI. V shed 2 bases and J shed 4 bases, with 10 bases lying between them. CDR3 length: 14 amino acids. CDR3 nucleotides: TGTGCCAGCTCACCAATATCCAGGGCAGATACGCAGTATTTT. It specifies CASSPISRADTQYF.

The V gene is TRBV6-5, the J gene TRBJ2-7; the D is unclear. Trimming stripped 0 bases from V and 4 bases from J, with 10 bases between. The length of the CDR3 is 14 residues. Germline CDR1 and CDR2: MNHEY and SVGAGI. This CDR3 is CASSYSKRQYEQYF. DNA for the CDR3: TGTGCCAGCAGTTACTCGAAGAGGCAGTACGAGCAGTACTTC.

This sequence joins TRBV2 and TRBJ1-5; perhaps TRBD1 as D (5 bases). The germline gives CDR1 SNHLY, CDR2 FYNNEI. The CDR3 runs 13 residues. Deletions cut 7 bases from V and 3 bases from J, with 10 bases between. CDR3 nucleotide sequence: TGTGCCAGCACCTCAGGGAACAATCAGCCCCAGCATTTT. Translated, it gives CASTSGNNQPQHF.

This chain uses TRBV7-4 with TRBJ2-1, with D maybe TRBD2 (7 bases). This CDR3 is built from 16 residues. Germline V gene lookup returns CDR1 SGHVT and CDR2 SQSDAQ. V lost 0 bases and J 10 bases, leaving 19 bases between the germline ends. The CDR3 sequence: CASSLAIRGATQEQFF. CDR3 DNA: TGTGCCAGCAGCTTAGCGATACGGGGGGCCACCCAGGAGCAGTTCTTC. The full variable domain, completed using reference TRBV7-4 and TRBJ2-1, is GAGVSQSPRYKVAKRGRDVALRCDSISGHVTLYWYRQTLGQGSEVLTYSQSDAQRDKSGRPSGRFSAERPERSVSTLKIQRTEQGDSAVYLCASSLAIRGATQEQFFGPGTRLTVL.

This clone has just one count. This chain connects TRBV11-2 to TRBJ1-2; 8 bases align to TRBD1. The CDR3 extends over 14 amino acids. Germline values: CDR1 SGHAT, CDR2 FQNNGV. V lost 10 bases to trimming and J lost 4 bases; unmatched junction nucleotides: 11. CDR3 nucleotides: TGTGCCACCGGGACAGGCAGAGGGACCTATGGCTACACCTTC. Protein product: CATGTGRGTYGYTF.

The rearrangement uses TRBV4-1 and TRBJ2-1; TRBD1 matches at 9 bases. This CDR3 is 15 amino acids long. Germline CDR1 reads MGHRA; CDR2 reads YSYEKL. With 5 bases clipped from V and 6 bases from J, the junction kept 8 bases outside the gene matches. CDR3 DNA: TGCGCCAGCAGCGACGACAGGGGGATACGCAATGAGCAGTTCTTC. Translation gives CASSDDRGIRNEQFF.

The chain uses TRBV3-1 (or the pseudogene TRBV3-2) and TRBJ2-3; no clear D. Germline V CDR1 and CDR2: LGHDT, YNNKEL (reference sequence). V lost 1 base to trimming and J lost 5 bases, with 13 bases between them. There are 15 residues in the CDR3. CDR3 nucleotide sequence: TGTGCCAGCAGCCAAGTGAACGGCGGTGGAGATACGCAGTATTTT. Protein sequence: CASSQVNGGGDTQYF.

This chain links TRBV28 with TRBJ2-7, with TRBD2 matching over 11 bases. V lost 6 bases, J lost 4 bases, and 14 bases stayed unmatched. The CDR3 is made up of 17 amino acids. Germline V gene data show CDR1 as MDHEN and CDR2 as SYDVKM. CDR3 nucleotides: TGTGCCAGCAGCTCCCCTCACTCTAGCGGGAGGACGTACGAGCAGTACTTC. Residues: CASSSPHSSGRTYEQYF.

The V and J genes are TRBV5-1 and TRBJ1-1; D not resolved. The CDR3 is 17 amino acids. Trimming took 1 base from V and 2 from J, leaving 18 bases between them. CDR1 is SGHRS, CDR2 YFSETQ, per germline. In DNA, the CDR3 is TGCGCCAGCAGCTTGCCGCAAATCCGTGGCAGTAACACTGAAGCTTTCTTT. Translation: CASSLPQIRGSNTEAFF. Full variable domain (rest looked up from reference TRBV5-1 and TRBJ1-1): KAGVTQTPRYLIKTRGQQVTLSCSPISGHRSVSWYQQTPGQGLQFLFEYFSETQRNKGNFPGRFSGRQFSNSRSEMNVSTLELGDSALYLCASSLPQIRGSNTEAFFGQGTRLTVV.

V usage is TRBV28 and J usage is TRBJ1-6, with a weak D call TRBD1 (6 bases). CDR3 length: 14 amino acids. The germline V and J ends were trimmed by 3 bases and 7 bases, with 10 bases remaining between them. Germline V gives CDR1 MDHEN, CDR2 SYDVKM. DNA of the CDR3: TGTGCCAGCAGTTTTTCAGGGGCCAATTCACCCCTCCACTTT. Amino acid sequence: CASSFSGANSPLHF.

This clone was observed once. The V call is TRBV28, the J call TRBJ1-4, with 11 bases identical to TRBD1. Trimming cost V 2 bases and J 1 base; bases outside gene matches: 9. The CDR3 extends over 19 amino acids. CDR1 is MDHEN, CDR2 SYDVKM, per germline. The CDR3 DNA follows: TGTGCCAGCAGTTTACCCGGGACAGGGGGGAGGAGAACTAATGAAAAACTGTTTTTT. It is translated as CASSLPGTGGRRTNEKLFF.

In regard to this clone: The junction does not match germline at one end; this may be a read error. This chain joins TRBV7-7 and TRBJ2-3; TRBD2 aligns across 8 bases. Germline lookup yields CDR1 SSHAT and CDR2 FNYEAQ (reference sequence). This CDR3 contains 15 residues. The CDR3 region has the DNA TGTGCTAGCAGCTCGGGGGGGCGCGGGACAGATACGCAGTATTTT. It codes for CASSSGGRGTDTQYF.

The gene calls are TRBV19 and TRBJ1-5, with 9 bases lining up with TRBD1. The CDR3 totals 15 residues. In germline, CDR1 is LNHDA, CDR2 SQIVND (reference sequence). Losses at the gene ends were 5 bases for V and 4 bases for J; bases not matched to a gene: 6. CDR3 nucleotides: TGTGCCAGTAGTCGACAGGGGGTGGGGAATCAGCCCCAGCATTTT. Its translation is CASSRQGVGNQPQHF.

The gene calls are TRBV7-9 and TRBJ2-5; D gene unclear. Trimming shortened V by 6 bases and J by 7 bases, and 12 bases separated the two germline ends. The CDR3 is made up of 12 amino acids. The germline CDR1 and CDR2 sequences are SEHNR and FQNEAQ (reference sequence). CDR3 sequence: CASSHQTGTQYF. Here the CDR3 DNA reads TGTGCCAGCAGTCACCAGACGGGGACCCAGTACTTC. The complete variable domain, with remaining parts taken from reference TRBV7-9 and TRBJ2-5, reads DTGVSQNPRHKITKRGQNVTFRCDPISEHNRLYWYRQTLGQGPEFLTYFQNEAQLEKSRLLSDRFSAERPKGSFSTLEIQRTEQGDSAMYLCASSHQTGTQYFGPGTRLLVL.

The rearrangement uses TRBV28 and TRBJ2-1; 10 bases map to TRBD2. Germline lookup yields CDR1 MDHEN and CDR2 SYDVKM. This CDR3 spans 17 amino acids. The junction had 17 bases not matched to a gene; V was cut back by 8 bases and J by 7 bases. This CDR3 is CASPPSGREGARNEQFF. For the CDR3, the DNA is TGTGCCAGCCCCCCTAGCGGGAGAGAGGGGGCTCGGAATGAGCAGTTCTTC.

The chain uses TRBV7-8 and TRBJ2-1; D not resolved. Deletions cut 1 base from V and 12 bases from J, with 19 bases between. In germline, CDR1 is SGHVS, CDR2 FQNEAQ. The CDR3 length is 15 residues. The CDR3 reads CASSLGGLWSLGQFF. The CDR3 nucleotides read TGTGCCAGCAGCTTAGGAGGTCTTTGGAGCCTAGGGCAGTTCTTC.

This chain uses TRBV4-3 with TRBJ2-1; 11 nucleotides line up with TRBD2. This CDR3 contains 17 residues. V trimming: 2 bases; J trimming: 6 bases; junction bases outside the gene matches: 9. Germline loops: CDR1 LGHNA, CDR2 YSLEER. This CDR3 reads CASSQPDSGTSGNEQFF. CDR3 in DNA: TGCGCCAGCAGCCAACCTGACTCAGGGACTAGCGGCAATGAGCAGTTCTTC.

The rearrangement joins TRBV29-1 to TRBJ1-1, with 9 nucleotides matching TRBD1. The CDR3 spans 14 residues. The germline CDR1 and CDR2 sequences are SQVTM and ANQGSEA. V shed 5 bases, J shed 6 bases, and the junction held 10 bases outside the gene matches. CDR3 DNA sequence: TGCAGCGTTCGGACACAGGGGGCGCGGGCTGAAGCTTTCTTT. Protein: CSVRTQGARAEAFF.

DNA for the CDR3: TGTGCCACGAAGATCCGGGGGTTTAATGAAAAACTGTTTTTT. This gives the protein CATKIRGFNEKLFF. This rearrangement joins TRBV5-8 to TRBJ1-4, with D perhaps TRBD1 (5 bases). Germline CDR1 reads SGHTS; CDR2 reads YDEGEE. The CDR3 length is 14 residues. Trimming removed 9 bases from V and 4 bases from J, with 16 bases in between.

The DNA of the CDR3 is TGTGCCAGCAGCCCACGACGGCCCGAGGATGAGCAGTTCTTC. Translation gives CASSPRRPEDEQFF. The chain combines TRBV7-6 with TRBJ2-1; D is uncertain. The germline CDR1 and CDR2 sequences are SGHVS and FNYEAQ. Trimming took off 5 bases at V and 8 bases at J, with 16 bases between the two ends. The CDR3 runs 14 residues.

This chain joins TRBV28 and TRBJ2-3, with D perhaps matching TRBD2 (5 bases). Germline V gene sequence: CDR1 MDHEN, CDR2 SYDVKM. V was cut by 8 bases and J by 1 base, with 7 bases left in between. The CDR3 runs 12 residues. The CDR3 here is CASAEGTDTQYF. Written as DNA, the CDR3 is TGTGCCAGCGCGGAGGGCACAGATACGCAGTATTTT.